The following is a T cell receptor beta chain sequence with its context. This clonotype was recorded only once. Its antigen has not been determined. No quality values exist for individual bases; no much larger clone is one base distant. One read provides weak support. RNA was extracted using the RNeasy kit, and about 0.45 to 1 ug of the RNA was reverse transcribed with random hexamers. TCR beta CDR3 regions were amplified with the immunoSEQ multiplex PCR assay covering 54 Vbeta and 13 Jbeta segments. To correct PCR amplification bias, a synthetic template baseline was used for both primer optimization and computational correction. On the study's bioinformatics: Reads were assigned to V, D and J genes according to IMGT and analyzed in immunoSEQ Analyzer, with only productive sequences retained. Clonality was calculated as one minus the Shannon entropy normalized by log2 of the number of productive unique sequences. For each patient and control, public and private clones were evaluated among the 100 most prevalent clones. A clone was defined as Susac-specific if it was absent from the healthy and MS cohorts, from approximately 980 published viral clones and from other ImmuneACCESS disease sequences. Using fastp at Q25 and MiXCR, TCRdb reprocessed the public reads and kept productive beta chains. CDR3 protein duplicates are merged, each entry listing the most common genes and DNA. The V and J calls here are based on TCRdb, not the publication. The sample profile shows approximately 150,000 distinct CDR3 sequences; 90% to 95% of them were found once. Roughly 0.1% of the sample rests with the top ten.

This sample is drawn from a study of CD8 T cells in Susac syndrome (dated 2019 in TCRdb). Notes on the research overall: Whether CD8+ T cell activation and differentiation in Susac syndrome was antigen driven was tested using repertoire sequencing. What the authors observed across the whole study: The TCR sequencing and HLA analysis was acknowledged to have included a relatively small number of individuals.

The CDR3 numbers 18 residues from cysteine through phenylalanine. Only the CDR3 region is kept as DNA, spanning 54 bases read in frame from base 1. Trimming costs V 7 bases and J 0 bases, and their ends lie 18 bases apart. CDR1 and CDR2 (KGHDR, SFDVKD) derive from the germline V gene. High-throughput TCR beta sequencing profiled peripheral blood CD8+ and CD4+ T cells from healthy donors, Susac syndrome patients and multiple sclerosis patients. The multiple sclerosis controls were treatment-naive patients who had stable or active relapsing-remitting disease and met the revised McDonald criteria. CD8+ TEMRA cells were enriched by FACS, while bulk CD8+ and CD4+ T cells were purified by magnetic negative isolation. Blood was collected in EDTA tubes and processed within 24 hours, with PBMCs isolated through density gradient centrifugation. PBMCs destined for TCR sequencing were cryopreserved in liquid nitrogen and later thawed in a 37 °C water bath. The sorted or isolated CD4+, CD8+ and CD8+ TEMRA cells reached a purity of at least 90%.

The TCR originated in a human donor with multiple sclerosis. The sequence joins TRBV24-1 to TRBJ2-6, with no reliable assignment of the D segment. The material sequenced was CD4+ T cells from PBMCs. The CDR3 loop reads CATSTPRGRSSGANVLTF. Here is the DNA: TGTGCCACCAGCACGCCGAGAGGTAGGAGCTCTGGGGCCAACGTCCTGACTTTC.